This TCR beta chain comes out of a study of blood T cell repertoires in COVID-19. Study background: Researchers got acute and convalescent COVID-19 samples from the United States, Italy and Spain.

The CDR3 runs to 17 residues. The V and J ends lost 4 bases and 2 bases respectively, with 18 bases between them. Germline CDR1 and CDR2: LGHDT and YNNKEL (reference sequence). The data were produced by immunoSEQ multiplex PCR, yet TCRdb's version contains in-frame clones alone and is incomplete. In the table there are some 80,000 clones, 70% to 90% of which are singletons. This chain links TRBV3-1 (or the pseudogene TRBV3-2) with TRBJ1-5, with D unresolved. This clonotype originated in a human donor in a cohort sampled during active COVID-19. The sequenced sample was peripheral blood. CDR3 in amino acids: CASSLLGFEEGNQPQHF. For the CDR3, the DNA is TGTGCCAGCAGCCTCCTCGGGTTTGAAGAAGGCAATCAGCCCCAGCATTTT.